These 15 T cell receptor beta chains came from one sample sequenced in a study of PD-L1 blockade in urothelial cancer. Generated by immunoSEQ multiplex PCR, the TCRdb table keeps only in-frame clones and is missing some. The table records some 100,000 clones, 90% to 95% of them present only once. This material consisted of PBMCs, taken around atezolizumab (anti-PD-L1) treatment. The receptors originated from a woman older than 75 with urothelial cancer.

The chain employs TRBV19 and TRBJ1-4; TRBD1 might be the D (5 bases). This CDR3 is 15 amino acids long. Trimming removed 0 bases at V and 5 bases at J, with 10 bases between. The V gene's germline CDR1 is LNHDA and CDR2 SQIVND (reference sequence). CDR3 protein: CASSIEGAENEKLFF. The CDR3, as DNA: TGTGCCAGTAGTATAGAAGGGGCAGAAAATGAAAAACTGTTTTTT.

The genes are TRBV2 and TRBJ2-2; a weak D match, TRBD2 (6 bases). The germline V and J ends were trimmed by 11 bases and 3 bases, with 16 bases remaining between them. In germline, CDR1 is SNHLY, CDR2 FYNNEI. This CDR3 is 14 amino acids long. Written as DNA, the CDR3 is TGTGCCGGGACTGGCAACCGCGACACCGGGGAGCTGTTTTTT. It translates to CAGTGNRDTGELFF.

The chain has TRBV2 and TRBJ1-4, with TRBD1 identical over 10 bases. Germline CDR1 is SNHLY and CDR2 is FYNNEI. This CDR3 is 16 amino acids long. Trimming took 6 bases from V and 3 from J; bases not matched to a gene: 7. Here the CDR3 DNA reads TGTGCCAGCAGGGACAGGGGGGCTCCCTCTAATGAAAAACTGTTTTTT. Translation gives CASRDRGAPSNEKLFF.

The sample holds one count of this clone. The chain links TRBV28 to TRBJ1-1; 9 bases align to TRBD1. V trimming: 6 bases; J trimming: 12 bases; junction bases outside the gene matches: 8. This CDR3 is 12 amino acids long. Germline CDR1 MDHEN, CDR2 SYDVKM. The CDR3 nucleotides read TGTGCCAGCAGAGGGACAGGGTCAAGGCCTTTCTTT. The encoded protein is CASRGTGSRPFF.

This rearrangement joins TRBV7-3 to TRBJ2-4, with 9 bases fitting TRBD2. V lost 2 bases, J lost 3 bases, and 5 bases stayed unmatched. From germline, CDR1 is SGHTA and CDR2 FQGTGA. The CDR3 has 16 residues. CDR3 DNA: TGTGCCAGCAGCTTAGCGGGAGGGCTTGACAAAAACATTCAGTACTTC. As protein: CASSLAGGLDKNIQYF.

The genes are TRBV9 and TRBJ2-2; a possible D gene is TRBD1 (5 bases). Per germline, CDR1 SGDLS and CDR2 YYNGEE. The CDR3 consists of 15 residues. Trimming left V 5 bases short and J 3 bases short, with 14 bases between. CDR3 DNA: TGTGCCAGCAGTCAGGGTCGGCACTACACCGGGGAGCTGTTTTTT. It encodes CASSQGRHYTGELFF.

This CDR3 is CASKRSGGQTSYEQYF. The CDR3 DNA follows: TGTGCCAGCAAAAGGTCCGGGGGGCAGACTTCCTACGAGCAGTACTTC. J is TRBJ2-7 and V is TRBV27; D might be TRBD2 (7 bases). Per germline, CDR1 MNHEY and CDR2 SMNVEV (reference sequence). Trimming took off 7 bases at V and 1 base at J, with 20 bases between the two ends. This CDR3 is built from 16 residues.

The count of this clone is one. The CDR3 DNA sequence: TGTGCCAGCAGTGTGAGGGTTGAAAAACTGTTTTTT. It specifies CASSVRVEKLFF. The chain joins TRBV28 to TRBJ1-4, with no clear D. The CDR3 has 12 residues. The germline V and J ends were trimmed by 5 bases and 7 bases, with 8 bases remaining between them. CDR1 MDHEN and CDR2 SYDVKM come from the germline V gene.

V is TRBV29-1 and J is TRBJ1-1; TRBD1 is a possible D gene (6 bases). This CDR3 is 11 amino acids long. In germline, CDR1 is SQVTM, CDR2 ANQGSEA. V was shortened by 6 bases and J by 4 bases, with 9 bases between the two germline ends. The CDR3 spells CSVLGGTEAFF. The DNA of the CDR3 is TGCAGCGTCCTAGGGGGCACTGAAGCTTTCTTT.

This clone has just one count. The rearrangement links TRBV7-9 to TRBJ2-2; TRBD2 matches at 9 bases. CDR1 and CDR2 from the germline V gene are SEHNR and FQNEAQ (reference sequence). The CDR3 length is 16 residues. The V gene end was trimmed by 5 bases and the J gene end by 5 bases; junction bases not matched to a gene: 9. CDR3 loop: CASSPLAGSRTGELFF. Here the CDR3 DNA reads TGTGCCAGCAGCCCCCTAGCGGGGTCAAGGACCGGGGAGCTGTTTTTT.

This clone was observed once. This rearrangement joins TRBV5-4 to TRBJ2-7; possible D gene TRBD1, 6 bases. Germline CDR1 is SGHNT and CDR2 is YYREEE (reference sequence). This CDR3 is 14 amino acids long. The ends were cut back, 2 bases at V and 2 bases at J, with 11 bases in the middle. The CDR3 is CASSFRGPTYEQYF. CDR3 DNA sequence: TGTGCCAGCAGCTTCAGGGGCCCCACCTACGAGCAGTACTTC.

The chain employs TRBV5-1 and TRBJ2-3, with 8 bases matching TRBD1. J gave up 4 bases and V 2 bases, and 12 bases lay outside the gene matches. The germline gives CDR1 SGHRS, CDR2 YFSETQ. The length of the CDR3 is 17 residues. CDR3 nucleotides: TGCGCCAGCAGCTTACCCCCGGGACAGGTCTACCCAGATACGCAGTATTTT. Translating gives CASSLPPGQVYPDTQYF.

The chain recombines TRBV6-4 with TRBJ2-1; D perhaps matches TRBD2 (5 bases). V lost 6 bases and J 3 bases, leaving 18 bases between the germline ends. Per germline, CDR1 MRHNA and CDR2 SNTAGT. CDR3 size: 16 residues. DNA of the CDR3: TGTGCCAGCAGGCCCCCCCAGCGGAAGAGCTACAATGAGCAGTTCTTC. Translation: CASRPPQRKSYNEQFF.

The V gene is TRBV11-2, the J gene TRBJ2-7; 9 bases line up with TRBD2. V shed 1 base, J shed 7 bases, and the junction held 8 bases outside the gene matches. CDR3 length equals 15 residues. From germline, CDR1 is SGHAT and CDR2 FQNNGV. The CDR3 bases are TGTGCCAGCAGCTTAGTGCGGGGGGGTACTGGGGAGCAGTACTTC. Amino acid sequence: CASSLVRGGTGEQYF.

As for this clone: Other nucleotide sequences in the sample specify the same CDR3. The V and J genes are TRBV27 and TRBJ1-5; D is undetermined. CDR1 is MNHEY and CDR2 is SMNVEV in the germline V gene (reference sequence). This CDR3 is built from 15 residues. Trimming took off 2 bases at V and 0 bases at J, with 8 bases between the two ends. The CDR3 DNA sequence: TGTGCCAGCAGTTTACTGGGCGTTAGCAATCAGCCCCAGCATTTT. This codes for CASSLLGVSNQPQHF.